These 13 T cell receptor beta chains were sequenced from one sample in a study of T-cell reconstitution after alpha-beta-depleted transplantation in children. The authors prepared the TCRbeta library with unique molecular identifiers. TCRdb used MiXCR to reprocess the PCR reads, holding one entry per CDR3 protein. The profile shows fewer than 700,000 distinct CDR3 sequences, around 23% of them singletons. This material consisted of PBMCs, mostly from graft donor cells, taken 360 days after TCRalphabeta/CD19-depleted stem cell transplant. These receptors were taken from a boy in the first two years of life who had a stem cell transplant for acute myeloid leukemia, so the T cells may come from the graft donor.

The V and J genes are TRBV18 and TRBJ2-1; D possibly corresponds to TRBD2 (6 bases). The CDR3 has 15 amino acids. The germline CDR1 and CDR2 sequences are KGHSH and LQKENI. V shed 2 bases and J shed 1 base, with 9 bases lying between them. Here the CDR3 DNA reads TGTGCCAGCTCACCATCCAGCGGGTCCTACAATGAGCAGTTCTTC. Protein product: CASSPSSGSYNEQFF.

This chain joins TRBV18 and TRBJ2-3; 8 bases agree with TRBD1. V trimming: 3 bases; J trimming: 3 bases; junction bases outside the gene matches: 2. In germline, CDR1 is KGHSH, CDR2 LQKENI. This CDR3 comprises 14 residues. The CDR3 protein is CASSPWTGTDTQYF. DNA for the CDR3: TGTGCCAGCTCACCTTGGACAGGGACAGATACGCAGTATTTT.

The chain joins TRBV20-1 to TRBJ2-5; D not resolved. The germline V gene has CDR1 DFQATT and CDR2 SNEGSKA (reference sequence). The CDR3 consists of 13 residues. V was cut by 5 bases and J by 5 bases, with 15 bases left in between. The CDR3: CSADPGWAETQYF. DNA for the CDR3: TGCAGTGCTGACCCGGGCTGGGCGGAGACCCAGTACTTC.

The chain joins TRBV7-8 to TRBJ2-7; 9 bases match TRBD2. CDR3 size: 16 residues. Unmatched junction bases numbered 7, after V lost 1 base and J lost 3 bases. Germline V gene sequence: CDR1 SGHVS, CDR2 FQNEAQ. The CDR3 DNA follows: TGTGCCAGCAGCTTAGGACTGGGCGGGGGGGACTACGAGCAGTACGTC. It codes for CASSLGLGGGDYEQYV.

This clonotype was counted many times. The chain carries TRBV12-3 or TRBV12-4 and TRBJ2-1, with a possible D match to TRBD2 (6 bases). This CDR3 contains 14 residues. With 6 bases removed from V and 0 bases from J, the gap between germline ends came to 9 bases. The CDR3: CASSRDFSYNEQFF. CDR3 sequence (DNA): TGTGCCAGCAGCAGGGACTTCTCCTACAATGAGCAGTTCTTC.

There are a few counts of this clonotype. This sequence joins TRBV4-2 and TRBJ1-6, with TRBD1 identical over 7 bases. Germline values: CDR1 LGHNA, CDR2 YNFKEQ. The CDR3 loop spans 16 amino acids. J gave up 7 bases and V 8 bases, and 14 bases lay outside the gene matches. The DNA for the CDR3 is TGTGCCAGCGGACCTGGGGAGGGGGCCAGGAATTCACCCCTCCACTTT. It specifies CASGPGEGARNSPLHF.

This clonotype was recorded at least ten times. The chain links TRBV20-1 to TRBJ2-7; D call uncertain. V lost 6 bases, J lost 0 bases, and 15 bases lay in between. CDR3 length: 14 residues. CDR1 is DFQATT and CDR2 is SNEGSKA in the germline V gene (reference sequence). CDR3 residues: CSAQSALLSYEQYV. The CDR3 nucleotides are TGCAGTGCCCAATCGGCACTTCTCTCCTACGAGCAGTACGTC.

The rearrangement uses TRBV4-1 and TRBJ2-3, with D perhaps TRBD2 (6 bases). The CDR3 loop spans 13 amino acids. Germline V gene data show CDR1 as MGHRA and CDR2 as YSYEKL. V lost 4 bases and J 10 bases, leaving 15 bases between the germline ends. The CDR3 nucleotides are TGCGCCAGCAGCCCCCCTCTCGGACTATCGCAGTATTTT. Translated, it gives CASSPPLGLSQYF.

The gene calls are TRBV7-9 and TRBJ1-2; 8 nucleotides agree with TRBD1. J gave up 1 base and V 5 bases, and 6 bases lay outside the gene matches. This CDR3 contains 15 residues. The germline gives CDR1 SEHNR, CDR2 FQNEAQ (reference sequence). The CDR3 loop reads CASSVGQVDNYGYTF. CDR3 nucleotides: TGTGCCAGCAGCGTGGGACAGGTGGATAACTATGGCTACACCTTC.

In this sample, this clonotype turned up a few times. The CDR3 reads CASSPTLGLAGKNNEQFF. CDR3 DNA: TGTGCCAGCAGTCCGACCCTCGGATTAGCGGGAAAAAACAATGAGCAGTTCTTC. The chain joins TRBV28 to TRBJ2-1; 8 positions match TRBD2. CDR1 is MDHEN and CDR2 is SYDVKM in the germline V gene. The CDR3 extends over 18 amino acids. J gave up 5 bases and V 5 bases, and 17 bases lay outside the gene matches.

This clonotype has just a few counts. V gene TRBV5-1 combines with J gene TRBJ2-5, with D perhaps matching TRBD2 (6 bases). The CDR3 is made up of 13 amino acids. The germline V gene encodes CDR1 SGHRS and CDR2 YFSETQ. Trimming left V 4 bases short and J 4 bases short, with 11 bases between. The CDR3 sequence: CASSPGEVETQYF. The CDR3 region has the DNA TGCGCCAGCAGCCCGGGAGAGGTAGAGACCCAGTACTTC.

CDR3 sequence: CSVTTVRGRRTDTQYF. The CDR3 nucleotides are TGCAGTGTTACCACGGTCCGGGGGCGTAGAACAGATACGCAGTATTTT. The chain combines TRBV20-1 with TRBJ2-3; tentatively, D is TRBD1 or TRBD2 (6 bases each). V shed 7 bases and J shed 3 bases, with 23 bases lying between them. The CDR3 length is 16 residues. Germline V gene data show CDR1 as DFQATT and CDR2 as SNEGSKA (reference sequence).

Written as DNA, the CDR3 is TGCGCCAGCAGCCAAGGACAGGGAGATGAAAAACTGTTTTTT. Amino acids: CASSQGQGDEKLFF. The rearrangement joins TRBV4-3 to TRBJ1-4; 7 bases map to TRBD1. This CDR3 has 14 amino acids. V lost 1 base and J lost 6; bases outside the gene matches: 2. In germline, CDR1 is LGHNA, CDR2 YSLEER.